The source of this T cell receptor beta chain is a study of shared clonotypes between healthy human individuals. Overall study context: Donors had three CD4 naive, three CD4 memory, two CD8 naive and one CD8 memory plate apiece.

Study results and limitations: The study sampled only blood, and tissue repertoires likely differ.

In regard to this clone: Its specificity is not known.

Measured with immunoSEQ multiplex PCR; TCRdb has only the in-frame clones, and not every one. The table includes about 680,000 clones, approximately 79% detected once. Looked up from germline, CDR1 is SGHRS and CDR2 is YFSETQ. CDR3 length: 16 residues. Losses at the gene ends were 0 bases for V and 8 bases for J; bases not matched to a gene: 9. The chain carries TRBV5-1 and TRBJ2-5; 11 positions agree with TRBD2. This TCR came from a woman aged 25 to 39 in good health. Source material: memory CD4+ T cells sorted from blood. Subset of the sample: CD45RA-negative fraction. CDR3 in DNA: TGCGCCAGCAGCTTGGTTCCTAGCGGGGGGAAGAGAACCCAGTACTTC. It encodes CASSLVPSGGKRTQYF.